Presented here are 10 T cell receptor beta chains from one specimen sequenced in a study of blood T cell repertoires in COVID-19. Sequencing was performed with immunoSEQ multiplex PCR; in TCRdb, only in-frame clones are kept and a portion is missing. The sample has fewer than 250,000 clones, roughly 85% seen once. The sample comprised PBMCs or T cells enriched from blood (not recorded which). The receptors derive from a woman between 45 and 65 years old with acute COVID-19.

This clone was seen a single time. CDR3 sequence: CASKTGGQSGELFF. In DNA form, the CDR3 reads TGCGCCAGCAAGACGGGGGGGCAGTCCGGGGAGCTGTTTTTT. The chain uses TRBV5-1 and TRBJ2-2; 8 nucleotides agree with TRBD2. The CDR3 is made up of 14 amino acids. The V gene end was trimmed by 6 bases and the J gene end by 6 bases; junction bases not matched to a gene: 7. CDR1 and CDR2 (germline): SGHRS, YFSETQ.

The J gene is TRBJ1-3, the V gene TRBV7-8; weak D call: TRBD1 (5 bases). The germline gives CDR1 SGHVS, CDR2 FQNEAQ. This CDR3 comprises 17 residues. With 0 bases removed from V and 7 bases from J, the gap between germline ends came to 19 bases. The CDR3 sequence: CASSLAPYQGLRNTIYF. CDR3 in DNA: TGTGCCAGCAGCTTAGCGCCATATCAGGGACTCCGGAACACCATATATTTT.

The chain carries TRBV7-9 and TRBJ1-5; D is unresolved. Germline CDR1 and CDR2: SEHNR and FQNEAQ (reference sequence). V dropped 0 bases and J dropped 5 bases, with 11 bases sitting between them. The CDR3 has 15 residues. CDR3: CASSLALEPDQPQHF. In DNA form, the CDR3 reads TGTGCCAGCAGCTTAGCCCTGGAGCCTGATCAGCCCCAGCATTTT.

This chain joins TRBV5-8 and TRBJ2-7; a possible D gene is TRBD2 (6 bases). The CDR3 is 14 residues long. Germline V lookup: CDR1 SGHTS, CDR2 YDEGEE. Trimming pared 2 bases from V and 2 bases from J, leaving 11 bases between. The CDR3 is CASSFLEGPYEQYF. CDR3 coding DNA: TGTGCCAGCAGCTTCCTGGAGGGCCCCTACGAGCAGTACTTC.

The CDR3: CASRRGQFIGYTF. In nucleotides, the CDR3 is TGTGCCAGCAGACGGGGACAATTTATTGGCTACACCTTC. This chain links TRBV6-5 with TRBJ1-2; D perhaps matches TRBD1 (6 bases). CDR1 and CDR2 from the germline V gene are MNHEY and SVGAGI. This CDR3 is built from 13 residues. V lost 6 bases and J lost 7, with 15 bases in between.

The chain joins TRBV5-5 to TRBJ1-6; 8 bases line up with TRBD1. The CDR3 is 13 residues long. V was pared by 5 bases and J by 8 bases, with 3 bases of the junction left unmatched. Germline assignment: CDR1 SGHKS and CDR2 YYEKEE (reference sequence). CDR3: CASSTQGDSPLHF. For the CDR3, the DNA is TGTGCCAGCAGTACACAGGGGGATTCACCCCTCCACTTT.

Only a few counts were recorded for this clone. CDR3 DNA: TGTGCCAGTAGTATCCAGGGACACGAGACCCAGTACTTC. Its protein product is CASSIQGHETQYF. The rearrangement links TRBV19 to TRBJ2-5; possible D gene TRBD1, 6 bases. The germline gives CDR1 LNHDA, CDR2 SQIVND (reference sequence). This CDR3 contains 13 residues. Trimming took off 3 bases at V and 5 bases at J, with 10 bases between the two ends.

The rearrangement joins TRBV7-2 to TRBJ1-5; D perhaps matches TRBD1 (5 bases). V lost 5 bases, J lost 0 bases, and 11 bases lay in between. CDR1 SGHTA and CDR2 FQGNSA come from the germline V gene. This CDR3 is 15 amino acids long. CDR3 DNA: TGTGCCAGCAGCCCACAGGTTTATAGCAATCAGCCCCAGCATTTT. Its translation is CASSPQVYSNQPQHF. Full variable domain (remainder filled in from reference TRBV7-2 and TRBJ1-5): GAGVSQSPSNKVTEKGKDVELRCDPISGHTALYWYRQSLGQGLEFLIYFQGNSAPDKSGLPSDRFSAERTGGSVSTLTIQRTQQEDSAVYLCASSPQVYSNQPQHFGDGTRLSIL.

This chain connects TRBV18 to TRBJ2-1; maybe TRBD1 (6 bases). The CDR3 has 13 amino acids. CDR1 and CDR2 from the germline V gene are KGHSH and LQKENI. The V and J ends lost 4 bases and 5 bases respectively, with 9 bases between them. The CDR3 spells CASSQGQNNEQFF. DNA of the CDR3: TGTGCCAGCTCACAAGGACAGAACAATGAGCAGTTCTTC.

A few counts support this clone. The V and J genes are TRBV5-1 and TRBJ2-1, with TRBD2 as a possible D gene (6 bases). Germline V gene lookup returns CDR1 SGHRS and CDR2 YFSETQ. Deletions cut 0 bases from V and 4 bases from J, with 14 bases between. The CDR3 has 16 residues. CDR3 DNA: TGCGCCAGCAGCTTGGCCCCGTCGGCGGGGTACAATGAGCAGTTCTTC. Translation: CASSLAPSAGYNEQFF.